This T cell receptor beta chain derives from a study of OX40 agonist ivuxolimab in advanced cancers. As for the study in general: Given to patients was ivuxolimab, an agonistic anti-OX40 (CD134) antibody. There were three patients with partial responses, one having hepatocellular carcinoma and two cutaneous melanoma. Study-level findings and limits: The authors did not determine the antigen specificity of the expanded peripheral T cells.

Sequencing was performed with immunoSEQ multiplex PCR; in TCRdb, only in-frame clones are kept and a portion is missing. The table has roughly 40,000 clones, roughly 87% seen once. Details on this clone: Its specificity is unknown.

Trimming stripped 3 bases from V and 1 base from J, with 6 bases between. Germline CDR1 and CDR2: SQVTM and ANQGSEA. CDR3 length: 12 amino acids. The V gene is TRBV29-1, the J gene TRBJ1-2; D ambiguous. The source of this sequence is an adult with an advanced solid tumor such as melanoma, head and neck, liver or kidney cancer. The material sequenced was CD4+ or CD8+ T cells sorted from blood, taken in a trial of the OX40 agonist ivuxolimab. Here the CDR3 reads CSVESSNYGYTF. In nucleotides, the CDR3 is TGCAGCGTTGAGAGCAGTAACTATGGCTACACCTTC. Supplemented by reference TRBV29-1 and TRBJ1-2, the full variable domain reads SAVISQKPSRDICQRGTSLTIQCQVDSQVTMMFWYRQQPGQSLTLIATANQGSEATYESGFVIDKFPISRPNLTFSTLTVSNMSPEDSSIYLCSVESSNYGYTFGSGTRLTVV.